The 14 T cell receptor beta chains listed next were all sequenced from one sample in a study of shared clonotypes between healthy human individuals. Measured with immunoSEQ multiplex PCR; TCRdb has only the in-frame clones, and not every one. The sample shows around 1.9 million clones, 93% of them seen only once. Terminally differentiated effector memory CD45RA+ cells were excluded by CCR7 positive selection of CD45RO-negative cells. The sample was naive CD8+ T cells from PBMCs. These receptors were taken from a man aged 18 to 30 in good health. Some clones in this sample may be carry-over from other donors' samples.

This chain joins TRBV9 and TRBJ2-2; 7 bases are shared with TRBD1. This CDR3 region has 16 residues. The germline gives CDR1 SGDLS, CDR2 YYNGEE. The junction had 7 bases not matched to a gene; V was cut back by 4 bases and J by 1 base. As DNA, the CDR3 is TGTGCCAGCAGCCTTACCTGGACAGGGAACACCGGGGAGCTGTTTTTT. Protein product: CASSLTWTGNTGELFF.

This clone was found once. The J gene is TRBJ2-2, the V gene TRBV11-3; TRBD2 is a possible D gene (5 bases). CDR1 and CDR2 (germline): SGHNT, YENEEA. The CDR3 loop spans 15 amino acids. Trimming stripped 5 bases from V and 4 bases from J, with 14 bases between. CDR3 region: CASSPRAGPTGELFF. DNA of the CDR3: TGTGCCAGCAGCCCCCGGGCGGGCCCCACCGGGGAGCTGTTTTTT.

The chain has TRBV5-1 and TRBJ2-5; D perhaps matches TRBD1 (5 bases). The V end was cut by 8 bases, the J end by 1 base, with 15 bases between. This CDR3 has 14 amino acids. Germline CDR1 and CDR2: SGHRS and YFSETQ. The CDR3 DNA reads as TGCGCCAGTTGCAGACAGTCTTTCCAAGAGACCCAGTACTTC. Protein: CASCRQSFQETQYF.

Details on this clone: Within the sample, other DNA sequences also encode this same CDR3. The chain is built from TRBV10-3 and TRBJ2-1, with 7 bases fitting TRBD2. The CDR3 extends over 13 amino acids. The junction had 3 bases not matched to a gene; V was cut back by 1 base and J by 9 bases. Germline assignment: CDR1 ENHRY and CDR2 SYGVKD. DNA of the CDR3: TGTGCCATCAGTGAGTTACTAGCGAGTGAGCAGTTCTTC. This encodes CAISELLASEQFF.

V and J are TRBV4-3 and TRBJ2-4; D is perhaps TRBD1 (6 bases). Germline-derived CDR1 and CDR2 are LGHNA and YSLEER. The CDR3 length is 16 residues. Between the trimmed V and J ends, which lost 4 bases and 4 bases, there was a span of 17 bases. This CDR3 is CASSLLYRDNKNIQYF. CDR3 DNA sequence: TGCGCCAGCAGCCTTTTATACCGGGACAATAAAAACATTCAGTACTTC.

This clone was found once. The identical CDR3 is also encoded by other nucleotide sequences in the sample. The chain is built from TRBV19 and TRBJ2-1; D perhaps matches TRBD1 (5 bases). The germline V gene encodes CDR1 LNHDA and CDR2 SQIVND (reference sequence). Trimming cost V 5 bases and J 0 bases, with 11 bases left between them. The CDR3 sequence is 15 residues long. Here the CDR3 DNA reads TGTGCCAGTAGTCGCGACAGCAGCTCCTACAATGAGCAGTTCTTC. Residues: CASSRDSSSYNEQFF.

The chain employs TRBV28 and TRBJ2-7; D is unresolved. V was pared by 4 bases and J by 0 bases, with 10 bases between. Germline values: CDR1 MDHEN, CDR2 SYDVKM. The CDR3 contains 14 residues. CDR3 sequence reads: CASSSVYSSYEQYF. The DNA of the CDR3 is TGTGCCAGCAGTTCAGTCTACAGCTCCTACGAGCAGTACTTC.

J is TRBJ2-7 and V is TRBV29-1; D unresolved. The CDR3 consists of 11 residues. The germline V and J ends were trimmed by 7 bases and 3 bases, with 10 bases remaining between them. Germline CDR1 is SQVTM and CDR2 is ANQGSEA. The CDR3 loop reads CSALGRYEQYF. The DNA for the CDR3 is TGCAGCGCCTTAGGGCGCTACGAGCAGTACTTC.

This CDR3 reads CASTPGQRIDQPQHF. As DNA, the CDR3 is TGTGCCAGCACCCCGGGGCAGAGGATCGATCAGCCCCAGCATTTT. The chain has TRBV7-6 and TRBJ1-5, with D perhaps matching TRBD1 (5 bases). The V end lost 7 bases, the J end lost 5 bases, and 18 bases lay between the germline ends. The germline CDR1 and CDR2 sequences are SGHVS and FNYEAQ. The CDR3 loop spans 15 amino acids.

As for this clone: Other DNA variants within this sample encode the same CDR3. The V call is TRBV27, the J call TRBJ1-2; TRBD1 might be the D (6 bases). Germline V lookup: CDR1 MNHEY, CDR2 SMNVEV (reference sequence). This CDR3 comprises 13 residues. Trimming cost V 3 bases and J 2 bases, with 7 bases left between them. CDR3 loop: CASSLRGNYGYTF. The DNA of the CDR3 is TGTGCCAGCAGTTTGAGGGGGAACTATGGCTACACCTTC.

This chain joins TRBV13 and TRBJ2-5; weak D call: TRBD2 (6 bases). Per the germline V gene, CDR1 is PRHDT and CDR2 is FYEKMQ (reference sequence). CDR3 size: 13 residues. The V end was cut by 7 bases, the J end by 5 bases, with 14 bases between. The CDR3 DNA reads TGTGCCAGCAACCGGGCGGGGCGGGAGACCCAGTACTTC. Encoded protein: CASNRAGRETQYF.

J is TRBJ2-1 and V is TRBV28, with 10 positions matching TRBD1. CDR3 size: 17 residues. The J segment lost 7 bases and the V segment lost 5 bases, leaving 14 bases of the junction unmatched. Germline V gene sequence: CDR1 MDHEN, CDR2 SYDVKM. The CDR3 is CASSRTVGTGERNEQFF. As DNA, the CDR3 is TGTGCCAGCAGTCGAACGGTAGGGACAGGGGAGCGGAATGAGCAGTTCTTC. Complete variable domain (other parts from reference TRBV28 and TRBJ2-1): DVKVTQSSRYLVKRTGEKVFLECVQDMDHENMFWYRQDPGLGLRLIYFSYDVKMKEKGDIPEGYSVSREKKERFSLILESASTNQTSMYLCASSRTVGTGERNEQFFGPGTRLTVL.

This clone has only one observation. This sequence joins TRBV6-4 and TRBJ2-3; maybe TRBD1 (6 bases). The CDR3 length is 17 residues. V lost 7 bases and J 7 bases, leaving 27 bases between the germline ends. Germline assignment: CDR1 MRHNA and CDR2 SNTAGT. DNA of the CDR3: TGTGCCAGCATAGCACCGCGACAGGCCGGGCCGGGTAATACGCAGTATTTT. Protein sequence: CASIAPRQAGPGNTQYF.

The rearrangement joins TRBV19 to TRBJ2-4; D uncertain. Germline V gives CDR1 LNHDA, CDR2 SQIVND (reference sequence). With 6 bases removed from V and 4 bases from J, the gap between germline ends came to 7 bases. This CDR3 is 12 amino acids long. The CDR3 sequence is CASSNGKNIQYF. The CDR3, as DNA: TGTGCCAGTAGCAACGGAAAAAACATTCAGTACTTC.